Listed below are T cell receptor beta chains from one sample, sequenced in a study of T-cell reconstitution after alpha-beta-depleted transplantation in children. Via MiXCR, TCRdb re-called the PCR reads, giving one row per CDR3 protein. In the table there are around 380,000 distinct CDR3 sequences, approximately 10% of which are singletons. Source: PBMCs from the stem cell graft donor, taken from the stem cell graft. The receptors were sampled from a human donor who donated a stem cell graft to a child with acute myeloid leukemia. Each CDR3 is given with its conserved first and last residue. The D gene is left open where the match is weak. Size values are once, few and many counts, or a class for expanded clones, and some rows have none.

few | TRBJ2-5 | NA | 14 | TRBV5-1 | CASSFQGLQETQYF | TGCGCCAGCAGCTTCCAGGGACTGCAAGAGACCCAGTACTTC
NA | TRBJ1-2 | NA | 13 | TRBV10-3 | CAISPEPTYGYTF | TGTGCCATCAGCCCCGAGCCGACCTATGGCTACACCTTC
few | TRBJ2-3 | TRBD2 | 17 | TRBV5-1 | CASRRNLAGGPQDTQYF | TGCGCCAGCAGGAGAAACCTAGCGGGAGGGCCCCAAGATACGCAGTATTTT
few | TRBJ1-2 | TRBD1 | 16 | TRBV4-3 | CASTPSITGGGYGYTF | TGCGCCAGCACCCCAAGTATTACAGGGGGAGGATATGGCTACACCTTC
few | TRBJ2-4 | TRBD1 | 14 | TRBV12-3/TRBV12-4 | CASTWDRAKNIQYF | TGTGCCAGCACTTGGGACAGAGCCAAAAACATTCAGTACTTC
few | TRBJ2-1 | NA | 14 | TRBV5-1 | CASFSGTGMDEQFF | TGCGCCAGCTTTAGCGGGACAGGGATGGATGAGCAGTTCTTC
many | TRBJ2-1 | TRBD1 | 16 | TRBV3-1 | CASSLHAGQGGNEQFF | TGTGCCAGCAGCCTCCATGCGGGACAGGGTGGGAATGAGCAGTTCTTC
few | TRBJ2-3 | NA | 15 | TRBV12-3/TRBV12-4 | CATSLGLRSTDTQYF | TGTGCCACCTCCCTCGGACTACGCAGCACAGATACGCAGTATTTT
NA | TRBJ2-6 | NA | 15 | TRBV6-5 | CASSYVGGRANVLTF | TGTGCCAGCAGTTACGTGGGGGGCAGGGCCAACGTCCTGACTTTC
few | TRBJ2-7 | NA | 12 | TRBV7-2 | CASSLRGTEQYF | TGTGCCAGCAGCCTGAGGGGGACCGAGCAGTACTTC
few | TRBJ1-2 | NA | 15 | TRBV20-1 | CSARVSRRTNYGYTF | TGCAGTGCTAGAGTGAGCCGACGGACTAACTATGGCTACACCTTC
few | TRBJ2-1 | TRBD2 | 18 | TRBV9 | CASSTRIDEAGVPYEQFF | TGTGCCAGCAGCACTAGGATTGATGAAGCGGGAGTCCCGTATGAGCAGTTCTTC
few | TRBJ2-1 | TRBD2 | 15 | TRBV20-1 | CSAASGGRVLEEQFF | TGCAGTGCCGCGTCTGGCGGGAGAGTATTAGAGGAGCAGTTCTTC
NA | TRBJ2-5 | NA | 15 | TRBV5-1 | CASNRRGRGLETQYF | TGCGCCAGCAATCGGCGGGGGCGTGGGTTGGAGACCCAGTACTTC
few | TRBJ1-5 | NA | 13 | TRBV7-8 | CASSSIRGQPQHF | TGTGCCAGCAGCTCCATTAGGGGTCAGCCCCAGCATTTT
NA | TRBJ2-1 | NA | 16 | TRBV4-1 | CASSQDGGGHHNEQFF | TGCGCCAGCAGCCAAGATGGCGGGGGCCACCACAATGAGCAGTTCTTC
few | TRBJ1-1 | TRBD1 | 14 | TRBV6-1 | CASIPAGGGTEAFF | TGTGCCAGCATCCCAGCAGGGGGCGGGACTGAAGCTTTCTTT
many | TRBJ2-3 | TRBD1 | 14 | TRBV7-2 | CASNRGSAGDTQYF | TGTGCCAGCAACAGGGGTAGCGCCGGGGATACGCAGTATTTT
few | TRBJ1-6 | NA | 14 | TRBV27 | CASSLSPAGSPLHF | TGTGCCAGCAGTTTATCGCCAGCCGGTTCACCCCTCCACTTT
NA | TRBJ2-1 | NA | 12 | TRBV7-2 | CASSLYMNEQFF | TGTGCCAGCAGCTTATATATGAATGAGCAGTTCTTC
NA | TRBJ2-5 | NA | 13 | TRBV5-1 | CASSLVSTETQYF | TGCGCCAGCAGCTTGGTGTCTACAGAGACCCAGTACTTC
few | TRBJ2-5 | NA | 14 | TRBV7-2 | CASSPWGRQETQYF | TGTGCCAGCAGCCCCTGGGGCCGCCAAGAGACCCAGTACTTC
few | TRBJ2-7 | TRBD1 | 16 | TRBV4-3 | CASSQTGTGTIYEQYF | TGCGCCAGCAGCCAAACCGGGACAGGGACGATCTACGAGCAGTACTTC
many | TRBJ2-1 | NA | 13 | TRBV25-1 | CASNELVGNEQFF | TGTGCCAGCAACGAACTAGTGGGCAATGAGCAGTTCTTC
few | TRBJ2-2 | NA | 12 | TRBV30 | CAWSRVVGELFF | TGTGCCTGGAGTAGAGTAGTCGGGGAGCTGTTTTTT
many | TRBJ2-3 | TRBD2 | 13 | TRBV29-1 | CSVEAGGQTTQYF | TGCAGCGTTGAAGCGGGGGGTCAGACTACGCAGTATTTT
few | TRBJ2-3 | TRBD2 | 15 | TRBV4-1 | CASSPTGTSGDTQYF | TGCGCCAGCAGCCCCACCGGGACTAGCGGGGATACGCAGTATTTT
few | TRBJ2-2 | NA | 14 | TRBV15 | CATSREGNTGELFF | TGTGCCACCAGCAGAGAGGGAAACACCGGGGAGCTGTTTTTT
few | TRBJ2-3 | TRBD2 | 16 | TRBV20-1 | CSAPTLAGGVTDTQYF | TGCAGTGCACCAACACTAGCGGGAGGAGTAACAGATACGCAGTATTTT
NA | TRBJ2-3 | NA | 15 | TRBV29-1 | CSVEDRSSGTDTQYF | TGCAGCGTTGAAGATCGGAGTAGCGGCACAGATACGCAGTATTTT
NA | TRBJ2-1 | NA | 11 | TRBV10-3 | CATQGGYEQFF | TGTGCCACTCAGGGGGGCTATGAGCAGTTCTTC
few | TRBJ2-7 | NA | 16 | TRBV7-2 | CASSLRTTDRTYEQYF | TGTGCCAGCAGCTTACGTACCACCGACCGAACCTACGAGCAGTACTTC
many | TRBJ1-1 | TRBD1 | 17 | TRBV4-1 | CASSQAGTVGFGAEAFF | TGCGCCAGCAGCCAAGCAGGGACAGTAGGTTTTGGCGCTGAAGCTTTCTTT
many | TRBJ2-3 | TRBD1 | 14 | TRBV7-8 | CASSLRGTADTQYF | TGTGCCAGCAGCTTAAGGGGGACAGCAGATACGCAGTATTTT
few | TRBJ2-1 | NA | 12 | TRBV10-2 | CASSERGYEQFF | TGCGCCAGCAGTGAGAGGGGCTATGAGCAGTTCTTC
few | TRBJ1-1 | TRBD1 | 13 | TRBV11-1 | CASGSRDRENSFF | TGTGCCAGCGGATCCCGGGACAGGGAAAATAGTTTCTTT
once | TRBJ2-3 | NA | 17 | TRBV20-1 | CSASGIRTALGQDTQYF | TGCAGTGCTAGCGGGATCCGAACGGCTCTTGGGCAAGATACGCAGTATTTT
NA | TRBJ1-2 | NA | 14 | TRBV10-3 | CAITGATGPWGYTF | TGTGCCATCACTGGGGCGACAGGCCCCTGGGGCTACACCTTC
many | TRBJ2-1 | TRBD2 | 14 | TRBV20-1 | CSATTSGAYNEQFF | TGCAGTGCTACTACTAGCGGGGCTTACAATGAGCAGTTCTTC
NA | TRBJ1-6 | TRBD1 | 16 | TRBV4-2 | CASSQATGLYNSPLHF | TGTGCCAGCAGCCAGGCGACAGGGTTATATAATTCACCCCTCCACTTT
NA | TRBJ2-7 | TRBD2 | 15 | TRBV6-5 | CASSYSGSGNSQQYF | TGTGCCAGCAGTTACTCGGGTAGCGGGAATTCCCAGCAGTACTTC
NA | TRBJ1-2 | TRBD1 | 11 | TRBV29-1 | CSVGTGYGYTF | TGCAGCGTGGGGACAGGCTATGGCTACACCTTC
NA | TRBJ2-1 | NA | 16 | TRBV15 | CATSREQMVGYNEQFF | TGTGCCACCAGCAGAGAGCAGATGGTCGGGTACAATGAGCAGTTCTTC
NA | TRBJ1-2 | NA | 14 | TRBV21-1 | CAMQPPGQGFCYTF | TGTGCCATGCAGCCCCCGGGACAGGGGTTCTGCTACACCTTC
few | TRBJ2-7 | TRBD1 | 15 | TRBV27 | CASSFTGQGLYEQYF | TGTGCCAGCAGTTTTACGGGACAGGGGCTCTACGAGCAGTACTTC
NA | TRBJ2-1 | NA | 16 | TRBV29-1 | CSVDYFREASYNEQFF | TGCAGCGTTGATTATTTTCGAGAGGCCTCCTACAATGAGCAGTTCTTC
NA | TRBJ1-2 | NA | 16 | TRBV7-2 | CASSVGPGRLDYGYTF | TGTGCCAGCAGTGTGGGTCCGGGGCGCTTGGACTATGGCTACACCTTC
few | TRBJ2-5 | NA | 16 | TRBV15 | CATSRGPAVGRETQYF | TGTGCCACCAGCAGAGGGCCCGCTGTGGGTCGGGAGACCCAGTACTTC
NA | TRBJ1-5 | NA | 15 | TRBV7-2 | CASSLSQGGVQPQHF | TGTGCCAGCAGCTTATCGCAGGGAGGGGTACAGCCCCAGCATTTT
NA | TRBJ1-4 | TRBD1 | 14 | TRBV20-1 | CSARLTGGNEKLFF | TGCAGTGCTAGATTAACAGGGGGCAATGAAAAACTGTTTTTT
few | TRBJ1-5 | NA | 12 | TRBV6-2/TRBV6-3 | CASRHPNQPQHF | TGTGCCAGCAGACACCCAAATCAGCCCCAGCATTTT
few | TRBJ1-2 | TRBD1 | 14 | TRBV6-1 | CASSAGTGVDGYTF | TGTGCCAGCAGCGCCGGGACAGGGGTAGATGGCTACACCTTC
many | TRBJ2-3 | NA | 12 | TRBV6-5 | CASSNSGDTQYF | TGTGCCAGCAGCAATAGTGGCGATACGCAGTATTTT
NA | TRBJ2-3 | NA | 14 | TRBV4-2 | CASSQVGRTDTQYF | TGTGCCAGCAGCCAAGTCGGGCGTACGGATACGCAGTATTTT
once | TRBJ1-5 | NA | 13 | TRBV10-1 | CASSSDTNQPQHF | TGCGCCAGCAGTTCGGACACAAATCAGCCCCAGCATTTT
NA | TRBJ1-1 | TRBD1 | 15 | TRBV27 | CASSIGQGGYTEAFF | TGTGCCAGCAGTATAGGACAGGGAGGTTACACTGAAGCTTTCTTT
many | TRBJ2-7 | TRBD2 | 14 | TRBV15 | CATSDSGRSYEQYF | TGTGCCACCAGCGATAGCGGGAGAAGCTACGAGCAGTACTTC
many | TRBJ1-5 | NA | 14 | TRBV20-1 | CSAQNRDTHQPQHF | TGCAGTGCCCAAAACCGGGACACCCATCAGCCCCAGCATTTT
many | TRBJ2-3 | TRBD1 | 14 | TRBV20-1 | CSAIGTANTDTQYF | TGCAGTGCTATCGGGACAGCAAACACAGATACGCAGTATTTT
few | TRBJ2-1 | NA | 13 | TRBV7-2 | CASSHAGDAEQFF | TGTGCCAGCAGCCATGCAGGGGATGCTGAGCAGTTCTTC